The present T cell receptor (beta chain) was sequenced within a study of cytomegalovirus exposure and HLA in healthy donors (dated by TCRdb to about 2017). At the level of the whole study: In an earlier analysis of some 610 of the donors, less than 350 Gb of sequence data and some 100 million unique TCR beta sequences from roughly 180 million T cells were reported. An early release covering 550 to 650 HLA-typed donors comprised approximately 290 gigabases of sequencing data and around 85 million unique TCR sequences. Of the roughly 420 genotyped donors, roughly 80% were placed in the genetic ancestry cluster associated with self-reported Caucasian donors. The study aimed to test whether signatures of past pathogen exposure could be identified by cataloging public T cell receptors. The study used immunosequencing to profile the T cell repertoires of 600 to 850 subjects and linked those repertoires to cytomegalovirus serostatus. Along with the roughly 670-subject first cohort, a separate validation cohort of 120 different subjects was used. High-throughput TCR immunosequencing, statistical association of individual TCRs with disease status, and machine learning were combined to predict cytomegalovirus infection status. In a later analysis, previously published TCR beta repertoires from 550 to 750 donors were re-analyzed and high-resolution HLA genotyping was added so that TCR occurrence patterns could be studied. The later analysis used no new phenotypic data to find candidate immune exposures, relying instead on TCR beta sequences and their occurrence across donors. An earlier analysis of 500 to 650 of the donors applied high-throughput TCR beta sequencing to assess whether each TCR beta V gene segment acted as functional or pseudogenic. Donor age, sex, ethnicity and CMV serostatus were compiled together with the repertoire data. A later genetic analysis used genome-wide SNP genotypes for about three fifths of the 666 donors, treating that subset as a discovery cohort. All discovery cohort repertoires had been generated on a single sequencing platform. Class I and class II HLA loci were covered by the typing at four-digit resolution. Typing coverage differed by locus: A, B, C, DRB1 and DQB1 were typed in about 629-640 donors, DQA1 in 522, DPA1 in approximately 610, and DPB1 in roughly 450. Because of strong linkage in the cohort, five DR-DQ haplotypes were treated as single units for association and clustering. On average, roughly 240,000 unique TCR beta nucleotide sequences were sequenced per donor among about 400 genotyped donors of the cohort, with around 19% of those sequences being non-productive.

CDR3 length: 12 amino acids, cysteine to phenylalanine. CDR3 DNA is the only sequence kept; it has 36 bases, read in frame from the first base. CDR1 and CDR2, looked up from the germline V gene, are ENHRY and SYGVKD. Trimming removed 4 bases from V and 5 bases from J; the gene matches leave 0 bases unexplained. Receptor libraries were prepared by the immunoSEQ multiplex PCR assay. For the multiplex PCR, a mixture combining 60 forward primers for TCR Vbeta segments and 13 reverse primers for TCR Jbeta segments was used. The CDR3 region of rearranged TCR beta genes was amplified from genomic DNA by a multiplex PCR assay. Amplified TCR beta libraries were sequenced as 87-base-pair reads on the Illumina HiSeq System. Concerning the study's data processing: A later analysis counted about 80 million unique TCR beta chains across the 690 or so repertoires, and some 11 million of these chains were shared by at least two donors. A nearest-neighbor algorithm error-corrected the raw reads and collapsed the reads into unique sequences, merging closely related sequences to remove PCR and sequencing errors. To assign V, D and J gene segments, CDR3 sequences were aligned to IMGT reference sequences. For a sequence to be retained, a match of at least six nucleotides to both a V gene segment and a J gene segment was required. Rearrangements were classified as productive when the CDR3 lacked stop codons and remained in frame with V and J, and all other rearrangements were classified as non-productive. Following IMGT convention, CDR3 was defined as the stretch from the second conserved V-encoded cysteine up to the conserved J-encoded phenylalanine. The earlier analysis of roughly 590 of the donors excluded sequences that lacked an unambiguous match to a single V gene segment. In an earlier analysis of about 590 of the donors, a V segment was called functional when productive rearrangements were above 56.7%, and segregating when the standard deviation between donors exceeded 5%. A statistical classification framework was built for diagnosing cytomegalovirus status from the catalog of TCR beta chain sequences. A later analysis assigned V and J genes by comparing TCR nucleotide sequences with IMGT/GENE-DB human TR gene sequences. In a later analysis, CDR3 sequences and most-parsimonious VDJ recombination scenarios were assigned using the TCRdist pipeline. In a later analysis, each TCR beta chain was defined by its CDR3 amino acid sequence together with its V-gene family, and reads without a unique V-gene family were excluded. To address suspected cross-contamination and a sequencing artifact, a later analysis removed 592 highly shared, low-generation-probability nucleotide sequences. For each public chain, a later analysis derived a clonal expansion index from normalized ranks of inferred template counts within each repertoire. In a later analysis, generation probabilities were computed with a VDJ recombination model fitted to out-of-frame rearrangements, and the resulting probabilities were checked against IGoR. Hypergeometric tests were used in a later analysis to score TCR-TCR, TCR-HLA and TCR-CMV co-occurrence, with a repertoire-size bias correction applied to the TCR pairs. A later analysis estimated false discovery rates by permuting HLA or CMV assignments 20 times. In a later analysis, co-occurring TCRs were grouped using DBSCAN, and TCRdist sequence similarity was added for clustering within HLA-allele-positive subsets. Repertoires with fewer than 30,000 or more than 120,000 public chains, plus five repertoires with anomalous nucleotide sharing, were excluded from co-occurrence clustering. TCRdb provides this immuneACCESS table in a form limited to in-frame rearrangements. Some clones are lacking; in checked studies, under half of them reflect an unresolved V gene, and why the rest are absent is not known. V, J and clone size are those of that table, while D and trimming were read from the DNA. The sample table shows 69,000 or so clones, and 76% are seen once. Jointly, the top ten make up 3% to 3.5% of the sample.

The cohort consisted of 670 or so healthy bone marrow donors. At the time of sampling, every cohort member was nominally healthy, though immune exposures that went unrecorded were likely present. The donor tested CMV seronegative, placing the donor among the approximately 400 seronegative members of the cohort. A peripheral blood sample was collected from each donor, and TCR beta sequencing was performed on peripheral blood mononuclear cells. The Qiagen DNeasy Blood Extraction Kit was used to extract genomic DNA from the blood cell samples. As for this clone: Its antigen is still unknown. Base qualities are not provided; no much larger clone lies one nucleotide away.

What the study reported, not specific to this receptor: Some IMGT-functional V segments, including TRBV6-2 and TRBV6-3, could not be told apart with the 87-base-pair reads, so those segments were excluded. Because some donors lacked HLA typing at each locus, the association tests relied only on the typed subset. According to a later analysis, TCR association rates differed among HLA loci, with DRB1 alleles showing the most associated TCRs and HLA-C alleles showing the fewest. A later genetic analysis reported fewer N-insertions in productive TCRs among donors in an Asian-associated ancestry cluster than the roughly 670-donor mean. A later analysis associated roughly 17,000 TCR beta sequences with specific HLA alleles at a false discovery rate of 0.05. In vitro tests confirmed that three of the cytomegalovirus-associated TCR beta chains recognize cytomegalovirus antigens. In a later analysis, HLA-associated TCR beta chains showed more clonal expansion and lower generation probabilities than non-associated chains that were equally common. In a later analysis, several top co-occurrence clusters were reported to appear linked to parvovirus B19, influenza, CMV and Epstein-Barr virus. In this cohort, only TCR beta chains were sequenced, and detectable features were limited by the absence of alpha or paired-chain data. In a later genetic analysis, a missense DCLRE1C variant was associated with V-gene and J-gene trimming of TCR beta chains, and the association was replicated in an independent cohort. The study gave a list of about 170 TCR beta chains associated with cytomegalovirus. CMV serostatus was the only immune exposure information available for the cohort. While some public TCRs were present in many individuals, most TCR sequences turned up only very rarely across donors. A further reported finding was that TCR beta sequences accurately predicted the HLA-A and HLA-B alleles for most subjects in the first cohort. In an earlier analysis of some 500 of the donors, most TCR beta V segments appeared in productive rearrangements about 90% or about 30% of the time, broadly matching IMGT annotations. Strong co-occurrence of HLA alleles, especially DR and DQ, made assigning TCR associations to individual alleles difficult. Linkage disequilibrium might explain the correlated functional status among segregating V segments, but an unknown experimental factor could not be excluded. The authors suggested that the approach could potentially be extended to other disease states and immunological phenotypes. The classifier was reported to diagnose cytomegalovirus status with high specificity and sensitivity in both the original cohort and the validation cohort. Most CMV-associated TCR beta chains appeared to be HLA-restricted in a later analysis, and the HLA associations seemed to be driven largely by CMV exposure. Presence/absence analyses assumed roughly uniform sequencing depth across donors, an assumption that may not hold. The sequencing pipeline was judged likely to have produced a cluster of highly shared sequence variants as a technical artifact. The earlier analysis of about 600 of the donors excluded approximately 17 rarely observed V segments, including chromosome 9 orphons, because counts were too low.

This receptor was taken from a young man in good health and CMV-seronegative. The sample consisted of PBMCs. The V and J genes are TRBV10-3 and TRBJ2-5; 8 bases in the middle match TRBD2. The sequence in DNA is TGTGCCATCAGTGCGGGAGGGGAGACCCAGTACTTC. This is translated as CAISAGGETQYF.